This TCR beta chain comes out of a study of blood T cells in healthy people across ages. The use of a sample-barcoded 5' primer and a J-beta primer mix characterized a second PCR of about 7 to 12 cycles. TCRdb reprocessed the 5' RACE reads with MiXCR, giving one entry per CDR3 protein. The table has 1.5 million to 2 million distinct CDR3 sequences, about two fifths seen once. Study conclusions and caveats: More naive CD4+ cells and higher diversity marked long-lived donors relative to aged donors.

This clonotype was observed a few times. As yet, its antigen is unknown. The CDR3 spans 15 residues. Germline CDR1 and CDR2: DFQATT and SNEGSKA (reference sequence). V was shortened by 0 bases and J by 2 bases, with 13 bases between the two germline ends. The chain carries TRBV20-1 and TRBJ1-1; possibly TRBD1 for D (6 bases). The source of this sequence is a human donor in good health. Sequencing was performed on blood. The CDR3 spells CSARDQSRGNTEAFF. In DNA, the CDR3 is TGCAGTGCTAGAGATCAATCCAGGGGAAACACTGAAGCTTTCTTT.